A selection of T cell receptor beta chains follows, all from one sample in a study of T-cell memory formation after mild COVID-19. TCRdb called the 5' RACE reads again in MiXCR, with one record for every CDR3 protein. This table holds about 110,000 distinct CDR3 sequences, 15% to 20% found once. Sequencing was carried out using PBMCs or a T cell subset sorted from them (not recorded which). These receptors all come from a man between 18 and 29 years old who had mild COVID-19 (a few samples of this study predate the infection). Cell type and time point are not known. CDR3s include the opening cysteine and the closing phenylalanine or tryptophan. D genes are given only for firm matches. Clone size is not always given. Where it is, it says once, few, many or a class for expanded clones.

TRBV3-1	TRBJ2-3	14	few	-	TGTGCCAGCAGCCCGGGGACTCCTCTGGATACGCAGTATTTT	CASSPGTPLDTQYF
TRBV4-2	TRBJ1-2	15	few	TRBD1	TGTGCCAGCAGCCACAACCTCGGGACAGTCAGTGGCTACACCTTC	CASSHNLGTVSGYTF
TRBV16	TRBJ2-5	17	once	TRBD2	TGCGCCAGCAGCCCGTCGATAGCGGGGACCTACCAAGAGACCCAGTACTTC	CASSPSIAGTYQETQYF
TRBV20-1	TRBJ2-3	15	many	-	TGCAGTGCTAGAGATCGACAGCGAAGCACAGATACGCAGTATTTT	CSARDRQRSTDTQYF
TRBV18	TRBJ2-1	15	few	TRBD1	TGTGCCAGCTCACCTCAGGGGGCCTCCTACAATGAGCAGTTCTTC	CASSPQGASYNEQFF
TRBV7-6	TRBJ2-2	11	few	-	TGTGCCAGCAGCGCCTACGGGGAGCTGTTTTTT	CASSAYGELFF
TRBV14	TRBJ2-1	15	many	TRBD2	TGTGCCAGCAGAATAGCGGGGGGGGAATCCCATGAGCAGTTCTTC	CASRIAGGESHEQFF
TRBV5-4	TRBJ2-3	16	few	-	TGTGCCAGCAGTGCCCGCGGGCCAGCCTACACAGATACGCAGTATTTT	CASSARGPAYTDTQYF
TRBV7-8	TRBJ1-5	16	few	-	TGTGCCAGCAGCTTAAATACAGACCCACGCAATCAGCCCCAGCATTTT	CASSLNTDPRNQPQHF
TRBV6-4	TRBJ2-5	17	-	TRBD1	TGTGCCAGCAGTGACCGACGCGGGAACAGGGGGACGGAGACCCAGTACTTC	CASSDRRGNRGTETQYF
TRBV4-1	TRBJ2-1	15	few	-	TGCGCCAGCAGCCAAGGGTCGCCGGGCTTCAATGAGCAGTTCTTC	CASSQGSPGFNEQFF
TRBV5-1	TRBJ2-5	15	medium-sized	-	TGCGCCAGCAGCTTTGAGGGGAGAGGGGAAGAGACCCAGTACTTC	CASSFEGRGEETQYF
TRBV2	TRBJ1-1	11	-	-	TGTGCCAGCAGGGAAAGTAGACGAGCTTTCTTT	CASRESRRAFF
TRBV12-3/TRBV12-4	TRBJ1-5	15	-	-	TGTGCCAGCAGTTTAGGACAGGTTCAAAAGGAGCCCCAGCATTTT	CASSLGQVQKEPQHF
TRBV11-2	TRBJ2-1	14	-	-	TGTGCCAGCAGCTTAGTTCAGGGCGCAGCGGAGCAGTTCTTC	CASSLVQGAAEQFF
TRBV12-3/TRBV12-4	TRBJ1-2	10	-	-	TGTGCCAGCAGTTTAAAAACCTCCACCTTC	CASSLKTSTF
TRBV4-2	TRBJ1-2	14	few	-	TGTGCCAGCAGCCAAGAACAGAGTGATTATGGCTACACCTTC	CASSQEQSDYGYTF
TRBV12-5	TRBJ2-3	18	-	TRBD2	TGTGCTAGTGGGACCGGGACTAGCGGGGGTCTTTTTATGGATACGCAGTATTTT	CASGTGTSGGLFMDTQYF
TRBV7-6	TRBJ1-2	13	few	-	TGTGCCAGCAGCGGGTTAGGGGGGCATGGCTACACCTTC	CASSGLGGHGYTF
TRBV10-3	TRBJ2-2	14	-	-	TGTGCCATCAATGGCCACGAAAACACCGGGGAGCTGTTTTTT	CAINGHENTGELFF
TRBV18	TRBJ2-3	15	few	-	TGTGCCAGCTCACCCTCGGGGCCCGACACAGATACGCAGTATTTT	CASSPSGPDTDTQYF
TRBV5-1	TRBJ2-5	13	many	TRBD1	TGCGCCAGCAGCTTCTCAGGGGGAGAGACCCAGTACTTC	CASSFSGGETQYF
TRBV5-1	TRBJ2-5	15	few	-	TGCGCCAGCAGCTCGAGGGGGGCGTTTGGAGAGACCCAGTACTTC	CASSSRGAFGETQYF
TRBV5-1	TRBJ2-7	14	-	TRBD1	TGCGCCAGCAGCTCGGACAGGGGAGTGTACGAGCAGTACTTC	CASSSDRGVYEQYF
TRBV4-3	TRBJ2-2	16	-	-	TGCGCCAGCAGCCAAGAAAGGGGACGGGACAACGGGGAGCTGTTTTTT	CASSQERGRDNGELFF
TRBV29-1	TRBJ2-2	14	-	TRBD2	TGCAGCGTAGAGACTAGCGTAAACACCGGGGAGCTGTTTTTT	CSVETSVNTGELFF
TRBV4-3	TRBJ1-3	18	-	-	TGCGCCAGCAGCCAAGGAGCTGGACAGCTAACCTCTGGAAACACCATATATTTT	CASSQGAGQLTSGNTIYF
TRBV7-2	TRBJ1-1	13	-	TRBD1	TGTGCCAGCAGCTTCGACAGGGGTACTGAAGCTTTCTTT	CASSFDRGTEAFF
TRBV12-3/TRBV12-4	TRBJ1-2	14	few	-	TGTGCCAGCCAAACCCAAGGAGGGGGTAGTGGCTACACCTTC	CASQTQGGGSGYTF
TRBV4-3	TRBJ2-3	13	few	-	TGCGCCAGCAGCCAAGACTTCACAGATACGCAGTATTTT	CASSQDFTDTQYF
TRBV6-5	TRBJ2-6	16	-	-	TGTGCCAGCAGTTGGGCCAGTGGCTCTGGGGCCAACGTCCTGACTTTC	CASSWASGSGANVLTF
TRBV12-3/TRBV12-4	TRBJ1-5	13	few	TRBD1	TGTGCCAGCAACCGACAGGGTGATCAGCCCCAGCATTTT	CASNRQGDQPQHF
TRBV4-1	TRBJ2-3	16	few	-	TGCGCCAGCAGCCAAGAAACTAGCCCAAGCACAGATACGCAGTATTTT	CASSQETSPSTDTQYF
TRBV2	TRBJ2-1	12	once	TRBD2	TGTGCCAGCAGCGGGGGGGTCAATGAGCAGTTCTTC	CASSGGVNEQFF
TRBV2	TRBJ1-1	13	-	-	TGTGCCAGCAAGCTCCAAGGGAACACTGAAGCTTTCTTT	CASKLQGNTEAFF
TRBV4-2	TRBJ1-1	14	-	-	TGTGCCAGCAGCCAAGTGGACAGGAACACTGAAGCTTTCTTT	CASSQVDRNTEAFF
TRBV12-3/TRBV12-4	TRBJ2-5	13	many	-	TGTGCCAGCAGTCCAGGGGAGCTGGCGACCCAGTACTTC	CASSPGELATQYF
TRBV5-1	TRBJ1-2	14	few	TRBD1	TGCGCCAGCAACCCGGACAGGGTGCTTATAGGCTACACCTTC	CASNPDRVLIGYTF
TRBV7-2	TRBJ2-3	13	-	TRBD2	TGTTCCAGCAGCTTAGAAGCGGGAGCGACGCAGTATTTT	CSSSLEAGATQYF
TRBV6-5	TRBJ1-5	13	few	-	TGTGCCAGCGGGACACTTCGCAATCAGCCCCAGCATTTT	CASGTLRNQPQHF
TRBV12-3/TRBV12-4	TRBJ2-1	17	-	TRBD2	TGTGCCAGCAGCTCCGCCTTGACTAGCGGAACTTACAATGAGCAGTTCTTC	CASSSALTSGTYNEQFF
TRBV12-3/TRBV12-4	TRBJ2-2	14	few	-	TGTGCCAGCACCCGCACGGGGCGCACCGGGGAGCTGTTTTTT	CASTRTGRTGELFF
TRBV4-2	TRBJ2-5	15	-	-	TGTGCCAGCAGCCAGGGGACGCAACCTGGGGGGACCCAGTACTTC	CASSQGTQPGGTQYF
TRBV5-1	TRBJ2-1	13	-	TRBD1	TGCGCCAGCAGCTTGACCGGACAGGCTTTGGTGTTCTTC	CASSLTGQALVFF
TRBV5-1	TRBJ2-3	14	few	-	TGCGCCAGCAGCTATGGGGGGCCCGCAGATACGCAGTATTTT	CASSYGGPADTQYF
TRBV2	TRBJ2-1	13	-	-	TGTGCCAGCACCCCCGGACCCGGGAATGAGCAGTTCTTC	CASTPGPGNEQFF
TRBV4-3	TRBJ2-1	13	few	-	TGCGCCAGCAGCCACCCTGACCCATATGAGCAGTTCTTC	CASSHPDPYEQFF
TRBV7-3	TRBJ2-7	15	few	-	TGTGCCAGCAGCTTAATGGCCGGACCTTCCCACGAGCAGTACTTC	CASSLMAGPSHEQYF
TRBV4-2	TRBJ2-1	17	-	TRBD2	TGTGCCAGCAGCCAAGTGGAGACTAGCGGGGGGGGCAATGAGCAGTTCTTC	CASSQVETSGGGNEQFF
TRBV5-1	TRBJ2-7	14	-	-	TGCGCCAGCAGCACGCTGTCAGCCGCCTACGAGCAGTACTTC	CASSTLSAAYEQYF
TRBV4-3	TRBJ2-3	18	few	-	TGCGCCAGCAGCCAAGAGATGATTCGGGTGCTTAGCACAGATACGCAGTATTTT	CASSQEMIRVLSTDTQYF